These T cell receptor beta chains were read from a single sample in a study of sequential checkpoint blockade in melanoma. Profiled with immunoSEQ multiplex PCR; TCRdb holds only in-frame clones, not every one. Of about 5,200 clones in the sample, over 65% were seen once. The sample consisted of CD8+ T cells sorted from blood (inferred from file names), taken from a patient given nivolumab and ipilimumab in sequence. The receptors were sampled from a human donor with melanoma. The CDR3 runs from the conserved cysteine through the conserved F or W. The D gene is left open where the match is weak. Size is stated for part of the rows, as once, few or many counts, or as a class when the clone is expanded.

J | V | D | size | DNA | CDR3
TRBJ2-1 | TRBV9 | . | . | TGTGCCAGCAGCTCAGTAGCGTTCTCCTACAATGAGCAGTTCTTC | CASSSVAFSYNEQFF
TRBJ2-7 | TRBV5-1 | TRBD1 | . | TGCGCCAGCAGCTTGGAAGGACAGGGTGGATTTGAGCAGTACTTC | CASSLEGQGGFEQYF
TRBJ2-7 | TRBV27 | . | once | TGTGCCAGCAGTTTATCGTACGGGGGAAGCTACGAGCAGTACTTC | CASSLSYGGSYEQYF
TRBJ2-7 | TRBV4-1 | . | . | TGCGCCAGCAGCCACGCCCCACTAGGGCTCGAGCAGTACTTC | CASSHAPLGLEQYF
TRBJ2-4 | TRBV19 | . | medium-sized | TGTGCCAGTAACATGGGGGGGCAAGGAAACATTCAGTACTTC | CASNMGGQGNIQYF
TRBJ2-5 | TRBV29-1 | TRBD1 | . | TGCAGCGTTGTGGGACCGGGACAGGGGGCCGTGGAGACCCAGTACTTC | CSVVGPGQGAVETQYF
TRBJ1-5 | TRBV27 | . | . | TGTGCCAGCAGTTTACAGGGGCAAACACCCCAGCATTTT | CASSLQGQTPQHF
TRBJ2-7 | TRBV5-4 | . | . | TGTGCCAGCAGCTTGGTTCCGGGATATTCCTACGAGCAGTACTTC | CASSLVPGYSYEQYF
TRBJ2-1 | TRBV7-9 | . | . | TGTGCCAGCACCCACCCCCCCGGGGAAGGCAATGAGCAGTTCTTC | CASTHPPGEGNEQFF
TRBJ1-3 | TRBV7-6 | . | few | TGTGCCAGCAGCTTAGGTTACGGGGGTGGAAACACCATATATTTT | CASSLGYGGGNTIYF
TRBJ2-3 | TRBV7-8 | TRBD2 | . | TGTGCCAGCAGCTCCCTAGCGGGGGGGCGAACAGATACGCGGTATTTT | CASSSLAGGRTDTRYF
TRBJ2-6 | TRBV15 | . | . | TGTGCCACCAGCAGTCCCGACGCAGGTACTTTTTCTGGGGCCAACGTCCTGACTTTC | CATSSPDAGTFSGANVLTF
TRBJ1-2 | TRBV5-1 | TRBD1 | . | TGCGCCAGCAGCTCCGGGACAGGGGGCGCGTTTGACTATGGCTACACCTTC | CASSSGTGGAFDYGYTF
TRBJ2-1 | TRBV29-1 | TRBD1 | few | TGCAGCGTTGGATCCCTCCCGGACAGGGGTTGGTATGAGCAGTTCTTC | CSVGSLPDRGWYEQFF
TRBJ2-2 | TRBV27 | . | . | TGTGCCAGCACCCCATTGGGGGGGCAGAACACCGGGGAGCTGTTTTTT | CASTPLGGQNTGELFF
TRBJ2-7 | TRBV7-9 | TRBD1 | . | TGTGCCAGCAGCTTAGCTCCTGGACAGGGTCTCTACGAGCAGTACTTC | CASSLAPGQGLYEQYF
TRBJ2-1 | TRBV19 | . | . | TGTGCCAGTGTCCAGGGAACTGACCCCTACAATGAGCAGTTCTTC | CASVQGTDPYNEQFF
TRBJ2-7 | TRBV5-1 | TRBD2 | . | TGCGCCAGCAGCTTAGCCCCCGCGGGGGGAACCCAGGGGCAGTACTTC | CASSLAPAGGTQGQYF
TRBJ1-5 | TRBV19 | . | medium-sized | TGTGCCAGTAGCCATATGCAGGCGCACAATCAGCCCCAGCATTTT | CASSHMQAHNQPQHF
TRBJ2-1 | TRBV7-8 | . | . | TGTGCCAGCAGCCCCCCCCAGGGGGGTCAGTTCTTC | CASSPPQGGQFF
TRBJ2-1 | TRBV4-2 | TRBD1 | . | TGTGCCAGCAGCCAAGAGACAGGGGTCCTTTACAATGAGCAGTTCTTC | CASSQETGVLYNEQFF
TRBJ2-1 | TRBV11-3 | TRBD1 | few | TGTGCCAGTTCAGACAGGGGCCCAGGGAATGAGCAGTTCTTC | CASSDRGPGNEQFF
TRBJ2-1 | TRBV14 | . | . | TGTGCCAGCGGAGGGGTTTCAGGCAATGAGCAGTTCTTC | CASGGVSGNEQFF
TRBJ2-7 | TRBV7-9 | TRBD1 | . | TGTGCCAGCAGCTACGGGACAGGGACCTACGAGCAGTACTTC | CASSYGTGTYEQYF
TRBJ2-2 | TRBV19 | . | . | TGTGCCAGTAGTATTTTTTTGGACAGCCGTTCCACCGGGGAGCTGTTTTTT | CASSIFLDSRSTGELFF
TRBJ1-3 | TRBV5-1 | TRBD1 | . | TGCGCCAGCAGCTTCCGACAGGGACACTCTGGAAACACCATATATTTT | CASSFRQGHSGNTIYF
TRBJ1-6 | TRBV9 | . | large | TGTGCCAGCAGTCAAGGGGAGGGAAATTCACCCCTCCACTTT | CASSQGEGNSPLHF
TRBJ2-5 | TRBV5-1 | TRBD2 | . | TGCGCCAGCAGCTCGGGACTAGCGGGGGGCGGAGAGACCCAGTACTTC | CASSSGLAGGGETQYF
TRBJ2-3 | TRBV29-1 | TRBD2 | . | TGCAGCGTTAGTTCTTTATCGGGGGGGCGAACAGATACGCAGTATTTT | CSVSSLSGGRTDTQYF
TRBJ1-5 | TRBV7-6 | . | . | TGTGCCAGCAGCTACAGGGTGAATCAGCCCCAGCATTTT | CASSYRVNQPQHF
TRBJ1-5 | TRBV19 | . | large | TGTGCCAGTAATTCACCTACAGCCGCAGGGGATCAGCCCCAGCATTTT | CASNSPTAAGDQPQHF
TRBJ2-2 | TRBV10-1 | TRBD2 | few | TGCGCCAGCAGTGAGCTAGCGGGGGCCCGGGTTCACGGGGAGCTGTTTTTT | CASSELAGARVHGELFF
TRBJ1-2 | TRBV7-3 | . | few | TGTGCCAGCAGCCCGGGATCCTCGTCCTATGGCTACACCTTC | CASSPGSSSYGYTF
TRBJ1-1 | TRBV6-1 | . | . | TGTGCCAGCAGTGAGGGAGGGGTTTTGAACACTGAAGCTTTCTTT | CASSEGGVLNTEAFF